These 13 T cell receptor beta chains share one sample of origin, sequenced in a study of Ad26.COV2.S vaccination and SARS-CoV-2 variants. Regarding treatment: roughly 20 received Ad26.COV2.S at low or high dose, single or two shots; roughly five received placebo; per-sample allocation not given. Day 63 following the first vaccine or placebo injection was when the samples were taken. Data came from immunoSEQ multiplex PCR; TCRdb stores just in-frame clones and leaves some out. The table shows 380,000 or so clones, with 83% occurring only once. Specimen: peripheral blood, collected in a trial of Ad26.COV2.S vaccine versus placebo. Receptors originate from a person between 18 and 65 years old who received the Ad26.COV2.S COVID-19 vaccine or a placebo.

A remark on this clone: Relative to the germline gene, one junction end is altered; a read error may explain this. This chain joins TRBV18 and TRBJ1-1; a weak D match, TRBD1 (5 bases). CDR1 and CDR2 from the germline V gene are KGHSH and LQKENI. The CDR3 contains 14 residues. CDR3 sequence: CASPQIPRDPFALF. The DNA for the CDR3 is TGTGCCAGCCCGCAGATTCCCCGGGACCCATTCGCGCTCTTT.

V usage is TRBV6-5 and J usage is TRBJ1-2; 8 bases match TRBD1. CDR3 length: 15 residues. J gave up 4 bases and V 4 bases, and 8 bases lay outside the gene matches. Germline V gives CDR1 MNHEY, CDR2 SVGAGI. The CDR3 spells CASSSWTGTGYGYTF. As DNA, the CDR3 is TGTGCCAGCAGTTCTTGGACAGGGACGGGCTATGGCTACACCTTC.

The chain joins TRBV11-3 to TRBJ2-7, with D possibly matching TRBD1 (5 bases). The germline gives CDR1 SGHNT, CDR2 YENEEA. Trimming left V 3 bases short and J 4 bases short, with 10 bases between. The CDR3 is made up of 13 amino acids. The CDR3 loop reads CASSLGRAYEQYF. The CDR3 DNA follows: TGTGCCAGCAGCTTGGGCAGGGCGTACGAGCAGTACTTC.

The rearrangement uses TRBV19 and TRBJ1-5; perhaps TRBD1 as D (6 bases). CDR3 size: 13 residues. The germline V and J ends were trimmed by 6 bases and 4 bases, with 10 bases remaining between them. Germline V gene sequence: CDR1 LNHDA, CDR2 SQIVND (reference sequence). CDR3 loop: CASRLGGNQPQHF. The CDR3 nucleotides are TGTGCCAGTAGGTTAGGGGGTAATCAGCCCCAGCATTTT.

Notes on this clone: A read error may explain this, as a much larger clone is one base away. Distinct nucleotide sequences in the sample also encode this CDR3. The genes are TRBV27 and TRBJ2-6; the D is unclear. Germline assignment: CDR1 MNHEY and CDR2 SMNVEV (reference sequence). V lost 4 bases and J 0 bases, leaving 1 base between the germline ends. The CDR3 sequence is 13 residues long. The CDR3 DNA reads as TGTGCCAGCAGTTACTCTGGGGCCAACGTCCTGACTTTC. This translates into CASSYSGANVLTF.

This chain uses TRBV5-1 with TRBJ1-1, with 7 bases lining up with TRBD1. CDR1 is SGHRS, CDR2 YFSETQ, per germline. CDR3 size: 14 residues. J lost 7 bases, V lost 3 bases, and 9 bases had no gene match. CDR3 in DNA: TGCGCCAGCAGCTGGACGACAGGGTCCCATGAAGCTTTCTTT. Encoded protein: CASSWTTGSHEAFF.

The gene calls are TRBV15 and TRBJ2-2, with 9 bases matching TRBD1. V was clipped by 4 bases and J by 7 bases; unmatched bases: 7. CDR3 length: 15 residues. Looked up from germline, CDR1 is LNHNV and CDR2 is YYDKDF (reference sequence). DNA for the CDR3: TGTGCCACCAGCATGACAGGGGGTATCGGCGGGGAGCTGTTTTTT. Translation gives CATSMTGGIGGELFF.

The V call is TRBV11-3, the J call TRBJ2-3; D remains unclear. This CDR3 is 12 amino acids long. Trimming pared 0 bases from V and 4 bases from J, leaving 2 bases between. Germline assignment: CDR1 SGHNT and CDR2 YENEEA. The CDR3 loop is CASSLEADTQYF. CDR3 nucleotides: TGTGCCAGCAGCTTAGAGGCAGATACGCAGTATTTT.

This chain joins TRBV6-5 and TRBJ2-7, with D maybe TRBD1 (5 bases). V lost 8 bases and J lost 1, with 18 bases in between. There are 15 residues in the CDR3. Per germline, CDR1 MNHEY and CDR2 SVGAGI. CDR3 sequence (DNA): TGTGCCAGCGCAGACCCCAGGGCAGGGTCCTACGAGCAGTACTTC. Encoded protein: CASADPRAGSYEQYF.

This chain joins TRBV5-5 and TRBJ1-2; 10 nucleotides match TRBD1. The germline gives CDR1 SGHKS, CDR2 YYEKEE (reference sequence). This CDR3 is 19 amino acids long. Trimming took 5 bases from V and 4 from J; bases not matched to a gene: 20. CDR3 sequence reads: CASRSGDRGLNFRSYGYTF. The CDR3 coding sequence is TGTGCCAGCAGGTCGGGAGACAGGGGGCTGAACTTTCGAAGCTATGGCTACACCTTC.

The chain links TRBV10-2 to TRBJ1-5, with D possibly matching TRBD1 (5 bases). Per the germline V gene, CDR1 is WSHSY and CDR2 is SAAADI. The CDR3 length is 13 residues. The ends were cut back, 4 bases at V and 4 bases at J, with 8 bases in the middle. CDR3 DNA sequence: TGCGCCAGCAGTGGGGGACCAAATCAGCCCCAGCATTTT. Translating gives CASSGGPNQPQHF.

The chain couples TRBV7-2 to TRBJ2-3, with D unclear. CDR3 length equals 15 residues. V lost 1 base, J lost 5 bases, and 13 bases lay in between. Per germline, CDR1 SGHTA and CDR2 FQGNSA. The chain's CDR3 is CASSLGFTTQDTQYF. The DNA for the CDR3 is TGTGCCAGCAGCTTAGGATTCACGACCCAAGATACGCAGTATTTT.

V gene TRBV6-2 or TRBV6-3 combines with J gene TRBJ1-1, with unresolved D. V was clipped by 5 bases and J by 1 base, with 11 bases between them. This CDR3 contains 14 residues. The germline V gene has CDR1 MNHEY and CDR2 SVGEGT. CDR3 residues: CASSNLNKNTEAFF. CDR3 coding DNA: TGTGCCAGCAGTAATCTTAACAAGAACACTGAAGCTTTCTTT.